This T cell receptor (beta chain) came from a study of T cell responses to AZD1222 COVID-19 vaccine. Produced via immunoSEQ multiplex PCR; TCRdb's table is partial and in-frame only. The data show approximately 110,000 clones, about nine tenths seen once. Germline V lookup: CDR1 MNHEY, CDR2 SVGAGI. The CDR3 has 14 residues. V lost 2 bases, J lost 8 bases, and 15 bases lay in between. On this clone itself: Antigen specificity is unknown.

Points from the study as a whole: The donors showed a predominance of white British ancestry and of females, with possible underestimation of clonal diversity.

V and J are TRBV6-5 and TRBJ1-2; no clear D. The receptor was isolated from an adult in good health. The starting material was peripheral blood, obtained on day 0 of AZD1222 vaccination. DNA of the CDR3: TGTGCCAGCAGTTACCGGGGAACTCCGAGCGGCTACACCTTC. Its translation: CASSYRGTPSGYTF.